This TCR beta chain was observed in a study of identical twins. Study-level findings and limits: When twins shared out-of-frame alpha sequences, those sequences had excess low generation probability. In beta out-of-frame sequences, the excess sharing between twins was weaker. Part of the zero-insertion signal could reflect confounding by invariant MAIT and iNKT cells. In cord blood, abundant beta clonotypes had fewer insertions; memory showed no trend.

V lost 2 bases, J lost 4 bases, and 8 bases stayed unmatched. This CDR3 has 16 amino acids. The germline V gene encodes CDR1 SGHRS and CDR2 YFSETQ. This clonotype was detected ten times or more. Antigen specificity is unknown. TCRdb reprocessed the 5' RACE reads via MiXCR and lists one record per CDR3 protein. The profile shows hundreds of thousands of distinct CDR3 sequences, approximately 6.8% of them singletons. This sample also appeared in a second study, on yellow fever vaccine responses in identical twins.

This TCR derives from a woman in her late teens or twenties in good health. Sequenced sample: CD8+ T cells sorted from blood. The chain links TRBV5-1 to TRBJ1-5; TRBD1 aligns across 8 bases. This chain's CDR3 is CASSLAGTGNNQPQHF. CDR3 DNA sequence: TGCGCCAGCAGCTTAGCGGGGACAGGTAATAATCAGCCCCAGCATTTT.